This is a list of T cell receptor beta chains from one sample in a study of blood T cells in healthy people across ages. One entry per CDR3 protein, called by TCRdb with MiXCR from the 5' RACE reads. The sample lists around 990,000 distinct CDR3 sequences; roughly two fifths were seen once. Sequencing used blood. The receptors come from a young man in good health. Both conserved end residues are part of each CDR3. The D gene is left open where the match is weak. Clone size, where shown, is once, few, many, or a class for clones that have expanded.

V gene,J gene,clone size,D gene,CDR3 DNA,CDR3 protein
TRBV6-2/TRBV6-3,TRBJ1-2,-,-,TGTGCCACCATCGGGGGGAGTAATGGCTACACCTTC,CATIGGSNGYTF
TRBV18,TRBJ1-4,-,-,TGTGCCAGCTCAGCCCAGGGTAATGAAAAACTGTTTTTT,CASSAQGNEKLFF
TRBV7-9,TRBJ1-1,-,-,TGTGCCAGCAGCCCCCGAGAAATGAACACTGAAGCTTTCTTT,CASSPREMNTEAFF
TRBV7-2,TRBJ2-7,-,-,TGTGCCAGCAGCATTATTTTTGAGCAGTACTTC,CASSIIFEQYF
TRBV20-1,TRBJ1-2,-,TRBD1,TGCAGTGCTGGCAGGGGGTCCTATGGCTACACCTTC,CSAGRGSYGYTF
TRBV5-1,TRBJ2-3,few,TRBD2,TGCGCCAGCAGCCTAGGTACTAGCGGGTGGCTTACAGATACGCAGTATTTT,CASSLGTSGWLTDTQYF
TRBV2,TRBJ1-6,-,-,TGTGCCACTCCCCTACAGCGGGACAAACTTAATTCACCCCTCCACTTT,CATPLQRDKLNSPLHF
TRBV3-1,TRBJ2-3,few,-,TGTGCCAGCAGCCAAGATCACGGGGCGGCAGATACGCAGTATTTT,CASSQDHGAADTQYF
TRBV6-2/TRBV6-3,TRBJ2-3,many,-,TGTGCCAGCAGCCCACCCTACACAGATACGCAGTATTTT,CASSPPYTDTQYF
TRBV4-3,TRBJ2-2,few,-,TGCGCCAGCAGCCAAGGTGGGAATGGGGACACCGGGGAGCTGTTTTTT,CASSQGGNGDTGELFF
TRBV11-2,TRBJ1-1,-,-,TGTGCCAGCAGCTCCCCCGGGAATCGGAACACTGAAGCTTTCTTT,CASSSPGNRNTEAFF
TRBV7-2,TRBJ2-4,few,-,TGTGCCAGCAGCTCCACCCCGACCGCGGACATTCAGTACTTC,CASSSTPTADIQYF
TRBV4-1,TRBJ2-5,-,-,TGCGCCAGCAGCCAAGTTGGGCGAGGGGGGGAGACCCAGTACTTC,CASSQVGRGGETQYF
TRBV4-3,TRBJ2-3,-,TRBD1,TGCGCCAGCAGCCGTGTGCAGGGGGCTACCCGCACAGATACGCAGTATTTT,CASSRVQGATRTDTQYF
TRBV10-3,TRBJ2-1,-,-,TGTGCCATCAGGAGCAACGGGGGCGGTGAGCGGTTCTTC,CAIRSNGGGERFF
TRBV6-2/TRBV6-3,TRBJ1-5,-,-,TGTGCCAGCAGAGAACAACAGGGTACCAATCAGCCCCGGCATTTT,CASREQQGTNQPRHF
TRBV6-2/TRBV6-3,TRBJ2-2,-,-,TGTGCCAGCAGTTACGTCGATGCGGTCACCGGGGAGCTGTTTTTT,CASSYVDAVTGELFF
TRBV6-5,TRBJ1-2,many,-,TGTGCCAGCAGTTCGGGGGCGCGTAACTATGGCTACACCTTC,CASSSGARNYGYTF
TRBV9,TRBJ1-1,-,-,TGTGCCAGTACCAAGGAGGGGGGGATGAGAACTGAAGCTTTCTTT,CASTKEGGMRTEAFF
TRBV5-1,TRBJ2-3,-,TRBD2,TGCGCCAGCAGCTCGGGGGGATTGGGGACAGATACGCAGTATTTT,CASSSGGLGTDTQYF
TRBV20-1,TRBJ2-1,-,-,TGCAGTGCTCTCCGCAGGCACAATGAGCAGTTCTTC,CSALRRHNEQFF
TRBV6-1,TRBJ1-1,-,-,TGTGCCAGCAATCCCACCCGAGAGAGAGCTGAAGCTTTCTTT,CASNPTRERAEAFF
TRBV2,TRBJ2-3,-,-,TGTGCCAGCCGATTGGATACGCAGTATTTT,CASRLDTQYF
TRBV12-3/TRBV12-4,TRBJ2-3,-,TRBD1,TGTGCCAGCAGCTTTAAGTTTGGGACAGATAGTGATACGCAGTATTTT,CASSFKFGTDSDTQYF
TRBV4-1,TRBJ1-5,few,-,TGCGCCAGCAGCCCGCGGACAGAAAGCAATCAGCCCCAGCATTTT,CASSPRTESNQPQHF
TRBV4-2,TRBJ2-3,few,-,TGTGCCAGCAGCCAAGATCCCTTAACGGGGGGCCGCACAGATACGCAGTATTTT,CASSQDPLTGGRTDTQYF
TRBV20-1,TRBJ1-1,-,TRBD1,TGCAGTGTTACAAAACCGGGGACAGGGGTTTGGAACACTGAAGCTTTCTTT,CSVTKPGTGVWNTEAFF
TRBV5-1,TRBJ1-4,few,-,TGCGCCAGCAGCCCCGACAGGCCCGATGAAAAACTGTTTTTT,CASSPDRPDEKLFF
TRBV20-1,TRBJ2-5,few,-,TGCAGTGCTAGAGATGGGGGACCTCGGCAAGAGACCCAGTACTTC,CSARDGGPRQETQYF
TRBV2,TRBJ2-1,few,-,TGTGCCAGCAGTGGGGGAAGCGATGAGCAGTTCTTC,CASSGGSDEQFF
TRBV14,TRBJ2-6,-,-,TGTGCCAGCAGCCAGAGACAGGTTATCTCTGGGGCCAACGTCCTGACTTTC,CASSQRQVISGANVLTF
TRBV7-2,TRBJ2-1,-,-,TGTGCCAGCAGCCAAGTCGGGATTAGCAATGAGCAGTTCTTC,CASSQVGISNEQFF
TRBV7-2,TRBJ1-5,-,-,TGTGCCAGCAGCTTATGGGGGCACCTTAGCAATCAGCCCCAGCATTTT,CASSLWGHLSNQPQHF
TRBV4-3,TRBJ1-5,few,-,TGCGCCAGCAGCCAACGTTTAGCCCCGGGATATAGCAATCAGCCCCAGCATTTT,CASSQRLAPGYSNQPQHF
TRBV9,TRBJ2-5,-,TRBD2,TGTGCCAGCAGCGGACGAGATCTAGCGGGAAATCAAGAGACCCAGTACTTC,CASSGRDLAGNQETQYF
TRBV5-1,TRBJ1-1,few,-,TGCGCCAGCAGCAGCTGGGGGCAGAACACTGAAGCTTTCTTT,CASSSWGQNTEAFF
TRBV20-1,TRBJ1-6,-,TRBD1,TGCAGTGCTAGAAGACAGGGAAATAATTCACCCCTCCACTTT,CSARRQGNNSPLHF
TRBV6-1,TRBJ1-1,-,-,TGTGCCAGCGATTTTCCAACAGGGAACACTGAAGCTTTCTTT,CASDFPTGNTEAFF
TRBV11-2,TRBJ2-4,once,-,TGTGCCAGCAGCTTAGCGACAGATAGAAACATTCAGTACTTC,CASSLATDRNIQYF
TRBV6-6,TRBJ2-7,-,-,TGTGCCAGCAGTTACGGGACAAACTACGAGCAGTACTTC,CASSYGTNYEQYF
TRBV27,TRBJ2-3,-,-,TGTGCCAGCATCCCTACCCCGGGGAACACAGATACGCAGTATTTT,CASIPTPGNTDTQYF
TRBV20-1,TRBJ1-2,-,-,TGCAGTGCTGTTAGACAGTATGGCTACACCTTC,CSAVRQYGYTF
TRBV4-1,TRBJ2-3,-,TRBD2,TGCGCCAGCAACCGTATGACTAGCGGAAGCCGAGATCCTTCACTATACACAGATACGCAGTATTTT,CASNRMTSGSRDPSLYTDTQYF
TRBV7-9,TRBJ1-2,-,-,TGTGCCAGCAGCTTAGGGACACATTCCTATGGCTACACCTTC,CASSLGTHSYGYTF
TRBV20-1,TRBJ2-1,many,-,TGCAGTGCTCCCATCCGGGGCAATGAGCAGTTCTTC,CSAPIRGNEQFF
TRBV18,TRBJ1-1,few,-,TGTGCCAGCTCAAGGCAGGGGAAGGAGAACACTGAAGCTTTCTTT,CASSRQGKENTEAFF
TRBV7-2,TRBJ2-5,-,TRBD2,TGTGCCAGCAGCTGGGCGGCTAGCGGGGGGGAAAAGTACTTC,CASSWAASGGEKYF
TRBV20-1,TRBJ2-3,few,TRBD2,TGCAGTGCACCTCCGGGACTAGGTCCAGATACGCAGTATTTT,CSAPPGLGPDTQYF
TRBV15,TRBJ1-1,-,TRBD1,TGTGCCACCAGCAGCGAGGGGACAGTGAACACTGAAGCTTTCTTT,CATSSEGTVNTEAFF
TRBV5-1,TRBJ1-1,-,TRBD1,TGCGCCAGCAGCTTGGGAAGGGGGCTGGAGGTTCGAGAAGCTTTCTTT,CASSLGRGLEVREAFF
TRBV20-1,TRBJ1-1,few,-,TGCAGTGCTAGGGCCGGGGGAAGGGGGGCTTTCTTT,CSARAGGRGAFF
TRBV28,TRBJ1-4,-,TRBD1,TGTGCCAGCAGTTTTATGGACAGGGGGCTGGAAAAACTGTTTTTT,CASSFMDRGLEKLFF
TRBV24-1,TRBJ2-3,few,TRBD1,TGTGCCACCAGTGGTTCGGACAGGTCTAGCACAGATACGCAGTATTTT,CATSGSDRSSTDTQYF
TRBV11-3,TRBJ2-7,-,TRBD2,TGTGCCAGCAGCCTGGGACTAGCGGGGGGGTTAAGGTACAATGAGCAGTACTTC,CASSLGLAGGLRYNEQYF
TRBV20-1,TRBJ1-6,-,-,TGCAGTGCTAGCCGTGAGGGGGGGTATAATTCACCCCTCCACTTT,CSASREGGYNSPLHF
TRBV9,TRBJ2-7,few,-,TGTGCCAGCAGCGTACCTCGGATCCCCATCGACGGATACGAGCAGTACTTC,CASSVPRIPIDGYEQYF
TRBV6-2/TRBV6-3,TRBJ2-3,-,-,TGTGCCAGCAGTTACGGAAGAAGAGCCACAGATACGCAGTATTTT,CASSYGRRATDTQYF